This record concerns one T cell receptor beta chain sequence. Germline-derived CDR1 and CDR2 are SGHTA and FQGTGA. This CDR3 has 15 residues. Trimming left V 5 bases short and J 0 bases short, with 13 bases between. The RNA input was roughly 0.5 to 1 ug, and it was reverse transcribed with random hexamers. The authors amplified TCR beta CDR3 across 54 Vbeta and 13 Jbeta using immunoSEQ multiplex PCR. TCRdb used MiXCR to reprocess the immunoSEQ multiplex PCR reads, holding one entry per CDR3 protein. The sample records some 190,000 distinct CDR3 sequences, approximately 95% being singletons. The entry originates in a study of CD8 T cells in Susac syndrome. It was negative isolation that provided the CD8+ and CD4+ T cells, whereas TEMRA cells were enriched by FACS.

This chain joins TRBV7-3 and TRBJ1-1; D may be TRBD1 (5 bases). This clonotype originated in a human donor in good health. Sequencing was done on a sample of CD4+ T cells from PBMCs. The CDR3 nucleotides read TGTGCCAGCAGCGCGACCGGGACGGTGAACACTGAAGCTTTCTTT. This translates into CASSATGTVNTEAFF.